A single T cell receptor beta chain is shown here with its context. What it recognizes is unknown. This specimen belongs to a study of blood T cells in healthy people across ages. A second about 7 to 12 cycle PCR used barcoded and J-beta primers. Via MiXCR, TCRdb re-called the 5' RACE reads, giving one row per CDR3 protein. In the table there are roughly 720,000 distinct CDR3 sequences, about 55% of which are singletons. Findings and limits, study-wide: Changes in expanded clonotypes were possibly confounded, as the CMV status of donors was unknown. Roughly linearly, TCR beta diversity per million T cells fell as age increased.

This CDR3 has 14 amino acids. V was pared by 6 bases and J by 9 bases, with 12 bases of the junction left unmatched. Per the germline V gene, CDR1 is SQVTM and CDR2 is ANQGSEA. Researchers isolated at least 7 million PBMCs per sample. The material sequenced was blood. The chain uses TRBV29-1 and TRBJ2-1, with 9 bases fitting TRBD2. The TCR was taken from an elderly man in good health. The DNA of the CDR3 is TGCAGCGTCCAGGTGGCGGGAGGGGAGATTGAGCAGTTCTTC. It translates to CSVQVAGGEIEQFF.